This TCR beta chain was sequenced in a study of blood T cell repertoires in COVID-19. Study processing details: Amplification from reference gene primers served as the basis for estimated nucleated cell counts. This table comes from immunoSEQ multiplex PCR, and its TCRdb copy is limited to in-frame clones, with some not included. For V, J and clone size, that table is used; D and trimming come from the DNA. The profile shows about 11,000 clones, less than 85% of them singletons. This CDR3 contains 18 residues. The V gene's germline CDR1 is KGHDR and CDR2 SFDVKD. A note on this clone: A junction boundary mismatches the germline segment, possibly from a read error.

Sequenced: peripheral blood. The sequence was collected from a human donor in a cohort sampled during active COVID-19. The V and J genes are TRBV24-1 and TRBJ2-2; 7 bases fit TRBD1. This CDR3 reads CATSDFGVRGQIGRGAVF. The DNA for the CDR3 is TGTGCCACCAGTGATTTCGGAGTAAGGGGGCAAATAGGCCGGGGAGCTGTTTTT.